This T cell receptor beta chain was sequenced during a study of PD-1 blockade in classical Hodgkin lymphoma. Whole-study context: Intravenous infusions of nivolumab 3 mg/kg reached patients every 2 weeks.

Unmatched junction bases numbered 12, after V lost 4 bases and J lost 7 bases. Germline V gives CDR1 SGHDN, CDR2 FVKESK. CDR3 length equals 16 residues. Clones were read by immunoSEQ multiplex PCR, and TCRdb kept only the in-frame ones, dropping some. The repertoire holds tens of thousands of clones, with about four fifths as singletons. Time point in this sample: cycle 4 day 1 (C4D1), after more than five weeks of nivolumab. Brentuximab vedotin exposure varied, and every patient relapsed after autologous stem cell transplantation. This clone was seen a few times. The V and J genes are TRBV14 and TRBJ2-1; 8 nucleotides agree with TRBD2. The origin of this receptor is a human donor with classical Hodgkin lymphoma. The input for sequencing was peripheral blood mononuclear cells (PBMCs), taken before the fourth cycle of nivolumab. In DNA form, the CDR3 reads TGTGCCAGCAGCCCCCTTGACGGGGGGGCACGGAATGAGCAGTTCTTC. This gives the protein CASSPLDGGARNEQFF. Full variable domain (missing parts from reference TRBV14 and TRBJ2-1): EAGVTQFPSHSVIEKGQTVTLRCDPISGHDNLYWYRRVMGKEIKFLLHFVKESKQDESGMPNNRFLAERTGGTYSTLKVQPAELEDSGVYFCASSPLDGGARNEQFFGPGTRLTVL.